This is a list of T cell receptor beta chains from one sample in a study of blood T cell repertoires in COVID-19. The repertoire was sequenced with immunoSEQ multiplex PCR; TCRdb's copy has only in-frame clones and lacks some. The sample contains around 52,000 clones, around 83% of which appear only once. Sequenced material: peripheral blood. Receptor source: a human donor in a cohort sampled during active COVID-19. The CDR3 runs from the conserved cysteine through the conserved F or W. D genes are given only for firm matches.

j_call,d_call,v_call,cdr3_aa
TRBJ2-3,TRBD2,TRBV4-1,CASSYRGGTTDTQYF
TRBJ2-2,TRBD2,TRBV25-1,CASTPRGAGELFF
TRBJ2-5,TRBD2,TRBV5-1,CASQTGTSFETQYF
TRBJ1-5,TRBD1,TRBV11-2,CASSQDRGYNQPQHF
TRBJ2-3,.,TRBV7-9,CASSLETSADTQYF
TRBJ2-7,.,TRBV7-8,CASTLLVGQYEQYF
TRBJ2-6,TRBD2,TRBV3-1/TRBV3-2,CASSRTSSGANVLTF
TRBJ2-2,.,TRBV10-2,CASSTQGSGELFF
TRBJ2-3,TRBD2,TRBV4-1,CASSRAGTSERADTQYF
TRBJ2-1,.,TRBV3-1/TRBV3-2,CASSQSAGLFF
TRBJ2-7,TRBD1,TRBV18,CASSPEGAISYEQYF
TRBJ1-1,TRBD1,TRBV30,CAWLGQTNTEAFF
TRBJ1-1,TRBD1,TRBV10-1,CASSDSGQGRPEAFF
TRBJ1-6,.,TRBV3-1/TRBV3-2,CASSPGFSPLHF
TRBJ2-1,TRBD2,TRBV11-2,CASSIIAGGHAEQFF
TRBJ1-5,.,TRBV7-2,CASSPDRNQPQHF